Ten or more counts support the clone carrying this TCR beta chain. Antigen unknown. The data were taken from a study of molecular identifiers for immune sequencing clone quantification. The ends lost 6 bases at V and 4 bases at J; junction bases unmatched: 11. The CDR3 is 16 amino acids. Germline CDR1 reads SEHNR; CDR2 reads FQNEAQ (reference sequence). Whole-study findings and limits: Identical TCR molecules sharing a barcode could underestimate highly expanded clone sizes. Jurkat TCR RNA spiked in from one cell (amid approximately 1 million naive cells) was reportedly detectable. Clones that had above 20 RNA copies took up over 98% of effector molecules but under 1% in naive cells.

The authors built bulk TCR libraries by previously described methods with listed TCR primers. TCRdb re-called the PCR reads through MiXCR, storing one row per CDR3 protein. The sample includes about 640,000 distinct CDR3 sequences, 20% of them seen just once. The TCR originated in a human donor in good health. Some libraries in this study had Jurkat cell RNA spiked in. The gene calls are TRBV7-9 and TRBJ1-5; 8 bases are shared with TRBD1. The specimen sequenced was naive CD8+ T cells from blood, with Jurkat cell RNA spiked in. Documented subset: FACS-sorted CD8+CD4-CCR7+CD45RA+ naive T cells. CDR3 protein: CASSSLTGAPNQPQHF. In DNA, the CDR3 is TGTGCCAGCAGTTCTCTGACAGGGGCTCCTAATCAGCCCCAGCATTTT.